Below, 8 T cell receptor beta chains from the same sample are listed, as sequenced in a study. MiXCR, run by TCRdb on the 5' RACE reads, gives a single entry per CDR3 protein. The sample includes tens of thousands of distinct CDR3 sequences, 28% of them seen just once. Sequencing was performed on tumor-infiltrating memory CD4+ T cells sorted from the breast tumor. Stated subset: memory CD4+ T cells, CD4+CD45RO+CD25-. Receptors originate from a female donor with breast cancer.

This clonotype was counted many times. The chain is built from TRBV5-1 and TRBJ2-1, with 9 bases fitting TRBD2. The CDR3 is made up of 14 amino acids. Germline V gives CDR1 SGHRS, CDR2 YFSETQ. The V gene end was trimmed by 5 bases and the J gene end by 7 bases; junction bases not matched to a gene: 7. The CDR3 DNA reads TGCGCCAGCAGTCCCAGCGGGAGGTCGAATGAGCAGTTCTTC. Residues: CASSPSGRSNEQFF.

As to this clonotype: At one boundary the junction diverges from the germline segment, which might be a read error. The chain links TRBV2 to TRBJ2-2; 8 nucleotides agree with TRBD1. Per germline, CDR1 SNHLY and CDR2 FYNNEI. This CDR3 has 14 amino acids. As DNA, the CDR3 is TGTGCCAGCAGATCCGGGACAGGCACCGGGGAGCCGTTTTTT. This gives the protein CASRSGTGTGEPFF.

The count of this clonotype is one. This chain connects TRBV9 to TRBJ2-1, with TRBD1 matching 10 bases. The germline V gene has CDR1 SGDLS and CDR2 YYNGEE. The ends lost 0 bases at V and 15 bases at J; junction bases unmatched: 12. The CDR3 sequence is 15 residues long. The CDR3 region has the DNA TGTGCCAGCAGCGTAGGGACAGGGGGTTCAAGGGGGCTGTTCTTC. This encodes CASSVGTGGSRGLFF.

This clonotype was seen a handful of times. This chain uses TRBV3-1 with TRBJ1-3; D call uncertain. The CDR3 totals 13 residues. Trimming cost V 2 bases and J 4 bases, with 6 bases left between them. Germline CDR1 reads LGHDT; CDR2 reads YNNKEL (reference sequence). The CDR3 region is CASSQQAGNTIYF. For the CDR3, the DNA is TGTGCCAGCAGCCAACAGGCCGGAAACACCATATATTTT.

J is TRBJ2-1 and V is TRBV5-4, with 11 bases aligning to TRBD2. J lost 7 bases, V lost 2 bases, and 5 bases had no gene match. The length of the CDR3 is 15 residues. CDR1 and CDR2 (germline): SGHNT, YYREEE (reference sequence). In nucleotides, the CDR3 is TGTGCCAGCAGCTTAACTAGCGGGAGCCCGAATGAGCAGTTCTTC. Its protein is CASSLTSGSPNEQFF.

The table lists this clonotype with a few counts. The rearrangement uses TRBV5-1 and TRBJ2-5; 8 bases match TRBD1. Germline V gives CDR1 SGHRS, CDR2 YFSETQ. V lost 6 bases to trimming and J lost 3 bases; unmatched junction nucleotides: 7. The CDR3 covers 14 residues. Written as DNA, the CDR3 is TGCGCCAGCAACCCGACAGGGGAAAAAGAGACCCAGTACTTC. This gives the protein CASNPTGEKETQYF.

The chain employs TRBV5-1 and TRBJ2-2, with D possibly called TRBD1 or TRBD2 (5 bases each). The CDR3 totals 14 residues. Germline V lookup: CDR1 SGHRS, CDR2 YFSETQ. V was trimmed by 3 bases and J by 0 bases, leaving 6 bases between them. As DNA, the CDR3 is TGCGCCAGCAGCTGGGACCCGAACACCGGGGAGCTGTTTTTT. As protein: CASSWDPNTGELFF.

This clonotype is labeled medium-sized. V usage is TRBV6-2 or TRBV6-3 and J usage is TRBJ2-6; D unclear. The V gene lost 7 bases and the J gene lost 0 bases, with 10 bases spanning the gap. Germline CDR1 and CDR2: MNHEY and SVGEGT. This CDR3 is built from 15 residues. In DNA form, the CDR3 reads TGTGCCAGCACCAAGGGCTTCTCTGGGGCCAACGTCCTGACTTTC. Amino acids: CASTKGFSGANVLTF.